These 30 T cell receptor beta chains were sequenced from one sample in a study of CD8 T cells in ankylosing spondylitis. No cognate antigen is known for these TCRs. Broader study findings: A motif in TCR beta, a set of eight or nine highly homologous variants, appeared characteristic of ankylosing spondylitis blood.

TCRdb recomputed calls from the 5' RACE reads with MiXCR, one row per CDR3 protein. This table holds about 700,000 distinct CDR3 sequences, around 17% found once. Sample: blood, either unsorted or a sorted T cell fraction (not recorded which). Receptors were obtained from a male donor with ankylosing spondylitis.

The rearrangement links TRBV4-1 to TRBJ2-1; no clear D. The CDR3 consists of 16 residues. Looked up from germline, CDR1 is MGHRA and CDR2 is YSYEKL. V was cut by 1 base and J by 5 bases, with 15 bases left in between. The DNA for the CDR3 is TGCGCCAGCAGCCAAGTCCGGGCCCCACAGAACAATGAGCAGTTCTTC. Translated: CASSQVRAPQNNEQFF.

V and J are TRBV20-1 and TRBJ2-3; D is ambiguous. CDR3 length: 12 residues. The ends were cut back, 7 bases at V and 5 bases at J, with 13 bases in the middle. Germline V lookup: CDR1 DFQATT, CDR2 SNEGSKA (reference sequence). The CDR3 reads CSEKGGGDTQYF. Here the CDR3 DNA reads TGCAGTGAGAAAGGTGGTGGAGATACGCAGTATTTT.

The chain recombines TRBV28 with TRBJ1-5; possibly TRBD1 for D (5 bases). Trimming stripped 6 bases from V and 0 bases from J, with 21 bases between. The CDR3 length is 18 residues. CDR1 is MDHEN, CDR2 SYDVKM, per germline. As DNA, the CDR3 is TGTGCCAGCAGCCCCATAGACAGAAAAATATATAGCAATCAGCCCCAGCATTTT. Translating gives CASSPIDRKIYSNQPQHF.

The table lists this clonotype with a few counts. The gene calls are TRBV7-6 and TRBJ2-3, with 12 bases lining up with TRBD2. There are 18 residues in the CDR3. Trimming took 3 bases from V and 6 from J; bases not matched to a gene: 13. The germline CDR1 and CDR2 sequences are SGHVS and FNYEAQ. CDR3 DNA sequence: TGTGCCAGCAGCTTCCGGACTAGCGGGAATACCGGGGGGGATACGCAGTATTTT. Translating it yields CASSFRTSGNTGGDTQYF.

This clonotype was counted only a few times. This sequence joins TRBV27 and TRBJ1-5; D remains ambiguous. V lost 6 bases to trimming and J lost 6 bases, with 12 bases between them. Germline-derived CDR1 and CDR2 are MNHEY and SMNVEV (reference sequence). This CDR3 is 13 amino acids long. CDR3 in DNA: TGTGCCAGCAGCCTTGAAAGGAGTCAGCCCCAGCATTTT. Encoded protein: CASSLERSQPQHF.

The chain joins TRBV18 to TRBJ1-2; possibly TRBD1 for D (6 bases). Germline CDR1 reads KGHSH; CDR2 reads LQKENI. The CDR3 consists of 13 residues. Trimming shortened V by 7 bases and J by 9 bases, and 18 bases separated the two germline ends. The CDR3 loop reads CASFYPTGTSYTF. CDR3 coding DNA: TGTGCCAGCTTCTACCCTACAGGGACGAGCTACACCTTC.

This clonotype was seen many times. This chain joins TRBV20-1 and TRBJ1-2, with 7 nucleotides matching TRBD1. Per the germline V gene, CDR1 is DFQATT and CDR2 is SNEGSKA (reference sequence). V lost 6 bases and J lost 5; bases outside the gene matches: 9. The CDR3 extends over 13 amino acids. CDR3 DNA sequence: TGCAGTGCAGAGACAGGGTATAAGTATGGCTACACCTTC. Translated, it gives CSAETGYKYGYTF.

This rearrangement joins TRBV5-1 to TRBJ2-3; possibly TRBD1 for D (6 bases). This CDR3 has 15 residues. Germline V gives CDR1 SGHRS, CDR2 YFSETQ. Trimming shortened V by 5 bases and J by 1 base, and 14 bases separated the two germline ends. As DNA, the CDR3 is TGCGCCAGCAGTACTGGGGGCTCCCGCACAGATACGCAGTATTTT. This translates into CASSTGGSRTDTQYF.

V is TRBV24-1 and J is TRBJ2-2; 9 bases map to TRBD1. The CDR3 contains 16 residues. CDR1 is KGHDR and CDR2 is SFDVKD in the germline V gene. The V segment lost 4 bases and the J segment 5 bases; nucleotides outside the gene matches: 7. The CDR3: CATSDTGQGDTGELFF. CDR3 DNA sequence: TGTGCCACCAGTGACACGGGACAGGGAGATACCGGGGAGCTGTTTTTT.

This chain joins TRBV4-2 and TRBJ2-7; D is uncertain. The length of the CDR3 is 14 residues. The V gene lost 1 base and the J gene lost 0 bases, with 7 bases spanning the gap. Germline V gives CDR1 LGHNA, CDR2 YNFKEQ. CDR3 loop: CASSQGSDSYEQYF. DNA of the CDR3: TGTGCCAGCAGCCAAGGTTCGGACTCCTACGAGCAGTACTTC.

V usage is TRBV20-1 and J usage is TRBJ1-1; the match to TRBD1 covers 7 bases. CDR1 DFQATT and CDR2 SNEGSKA come from the germline V gene (reference sequence). The CDR3 sequence is 15 residues long. V shed 2 bases, J shed 2 bases, and the junction held 8 bases outside the gene matches. The CDR3 DNA is TGCAGTGCTAGATCAAGGGAGGGGGCCAACACTGAAGCTTTCTTT. It codes for CSARSREGANTEAFF.

This clonotype was counted a few times. V usage is TRBV29-1 and J usage is TRBJ2-7; 7 bases map to TRBD2. The CDR3 spans 14 residues. Trimming removed 7 bases from V and 5 bases from J; junction bases left unmatched: 14. Germline-derived CDR1 and CDR2 are SQVTM and ANQGSEA. CDR3 in amino acids: CSAKNRGGYDEQYF. The CDR3 DNA follows: TGCAGCGCGAAAAATCGCGGGGGTTATGACGAGCAGTACTTC.

The J gene is TRBJ1-5, the V gene TRBV10-3; the D is unclear. The ends were cut back, 0 bases at V and 0 bases at J, with 6 bases in the middle. Germline V CDR1 and CDR2: ENHRY, SYGVKD. This CDR3 region has 15 residues. The CDR3 region is CAISESGGSNQPQHF. CDR3 sequence (DNA): TGTGCCATCAGTGAGTCAGGTGGTAGCAATCAGCCCCAGCATTTT.

The chain couples TRBV7-2 to TRBJ2-5; 14 nucleotides line up with TRBD2. CDR1 is SGHTA, CDR2 FQGNSA, per germline. V dropped 5 bases and J dropped 8; count of bases not matched to a gene: 7. CDR3 size: 15 residues. The CDR3 DNA sequence: TGTGCCAGCAGCGCCGGGACTAGCGGGGGCATAACCCAGTACTTC. Translation gives CASSAGTSGGITQYF.

This clonotype was counted only a few times. V usage is TRBV5-5 and J usage is TRBJ1-1; 8 bases are shared with TRBD1. The CDR3 is made up of 16 amino acids. Germline CDR1 SGHKS, CDR2 YYEKEE (reference sequence). Losses at the gene ends were 3 bases for V and 1 base for J; bases not matched to a gene: 8. In nucleotides, the CDR3 is TGTGCCAGCAGCTCCAGATCGGGGACAGGGAACACTGAAGCTTTCTTT. Its protein is CASSSRSGTGNTEAFF.

The CDR3, as DNA: TGTGCCACCGGACAGGGCGTAAACACCGGGGAGCTGTTTTTT. Translated, it gives CATGQGVNTGELFF. The rearrangement links TRBV10-3 to TRBJ2-2, with 8 bases matching TRBD1. This CDR3 is 14 amino acids long. J was trimmed by 2 bases and V by 10 bases; bases with no gene match: 6. Germline V gene data show CDR1 as ENHRY and CDR2 as SYGVKD.

This rearrangement joins TRBV11-1 to TRBJ2-1; D is perhaps TRBD2 (6 bases). Germline V gives CDR1 SGHAT, CDR2 FQDESV (reference sequence). V lost 1 base and J 5 bases, leaving 21 bases between the germline ends. CDR3 length: 18 amino acids. The CDR3 DNA reads as TGTGCCAGCAGCTTAGATAACCGGGTGGCGGGGCCGAACAATGAGCAGTTCTTC. It yields the protein CASSLDNRVAGPNNEQFF.

The chain employs TRBV4-2 and TRBJ2-1; TRBD2 agrees at 13 bases. Looked up from germline, CDR1 is LGHNA and CDR2 is YNFKEQ. The V segment lost 2 bases and the J segment 0 bases; nucleotides outside the gene matches: 7. This CDR3 is built from 19 residues. This CDR3 reads CASSQHGTSGVSSYNEQFF. As DNA, the CDR3 is TGTGCCAGCAGCCAACACGGGACTAGCGGGGTGAGCTCCTACAATGAGCAGTTCTTC.

There are many counts of this clonotype. The chain uses TRBV29-1 and TRBJ1-1; 7 bases align to TRBD1. The CDR3 runs to 11 residues. The germline gives CDR1 SQVTM, CDR2 ANQGSEA. Trimming took 7 bases from V and 7 from J; bases not matched to a gene: 6. CDR3 amino acids: CSALRQGEAFF. The CDR3 DNA sequence: TGCAGCGCCCTACGACAGGGTGAAGCTTTCTTT.

J is TRBJ2-7 and V is TRBV4-3; D is ambiguous. The V and J ends lost 1 base and 0 bases respectively, with 10 bases between them. The CDR3 is 15 amino acids. Germline assignment: CDR1 LGHNA and CDR2 YSLEER. The CDR3 DNA follows: TGCGCCAGCAGCCAAGTCGAGAGGAGCTCCTACGAGCAGTACTTC. It yields the protein CASSQVERSSYEQYF.

This clonotype has more than one count but fewer than ten. V gene TRBV7-8 combines with J gene TRBJ1-5; TRBD1 agrees at 8 bases. Trimming cost V 5 bases and J 6 bases; bases outside gene matches: 3. Germline V lookup: CDR1 SGHVS, CDR2 FQNEAQ. The CDR3 runs 13 residues. The CDR3 DNA follows: TGTGCCAGCAGCCACGACAGGGGTCAGCCCCAGCATTTT. This sequence encodes CASSHDRGQPQHF.

A few counts support this clonotype. The rearrangement joins TRBV11-2 to TRBJ1-1; maybe TRBD1 (5 bases). Per germline, CDR1 SGHAT and CDR2 FQNNGV. V dropped 5 bases and J dropped 1 base, with 14 bases sitting between them. The CDR3 sequence is 15 residues long. The chain's CDR3 is CASSAPDSSNTEAFF. For the CDR3, the DNA is TGTGCCAGCAGCGCCCCTGACAGTTCGAACACTGAAGCTTTCTTT.

The chain uses TRBV27 and TRBJ2-7; D is possibly TRBD1 (5 bases). The CDR3 contains 14 residues. CDR1 MNHEY and CDR2 SMNVEV come from the germline V gene (reference sequence). V lost 4 bases and J lost 0, with 10 bases in between. The CDR3 spells CASSSYRSSYEQYF. The CDR3 DNA reads as TGTGCCAGCAGTTCCTACAGGAGCTCCTACGAGCAGTACTTC.

The J gene is TRBJ2-3, the V gene TRBV20-1, with D perhaps given as TRBD1 or TRBD2 (6 bases each). The CDR3 extends over 14 amino acids. Trimming left V 3 bases short and J 6 bases short, with 16 bases between. The V gene's germline CDR1 is DFQATT and CDR2 SNEGSKA (reference sequence). CDR3 sequence: CSARTWGALDTQYF. CDR3 nucleotide sequence: TGCAGTGCTAGGACCTGGGGGGCTTTGGATACGCAGTATTTT.

This clonotype was seen once. The chain has TRBV5-1 and TRBJ2-7; D gene ambiguous. The CDR3 has 14 amino acids. The germline V gene encodes CDR1 SGHRS and CDR2 YFSETQ. The V gene lost 2 bases and the J gene lost 1 base, with 10 bases spanning the gap. CDR3 in amino acids: CASSLGAVSYEQYF. In nucleotides, the CDR3 is TGCGCCAGCAGCTTAGGTGCAGTATCCTACGAGCAGTACTTC.

In this sample, this clonotype turned up a few times. The chain recombines TRBV20-1 with TRBJ2-7; 13 positions agree with TRBD2. The CDR3 consists of 14 residues. The V gene's germline CDR1 is DFQATT and CDR2 SNEGSKA (reference sequence). Trimming took 5 bases from V and 6 from J; bases not matched to a gene: 7. CDR3 in DNA: TGCAGTGCTTTACTAGCGGGGGGGCTGGGCGAGCAGTACTTC. Amino acid sequence: CSALLAGGLGEQYF.

CDR3 sequence reads: CASSSPGGYIQYF. CDR3 coding DNA: TGTGCCAGCAGTTCTCCGGGGGGCTACATTCAGTACTTC. V and J are TRBV6-6 and TRBJ2-4; a weak D match, TRBD2 (7 bases). The CDR3 runs to 13 residues. Between the trimmed V and J ends, which lost 4 bases and 8 bases, there was a span of 12 bases. From germline, CDR1 is MNHNY and CDR2 SVGAGI (reference sequence).

The rearrangement links TRBV5-1 to TRBJ2-1; a weak D match, TRBD1 (6 bases). The germline V gene has CDR1 SGHRS and CDR2 YFSETQ. There are 15 residues in the CDR3. Trimming stripped 5 bases from V and 3 bases from J, with 15 bases between. CDR3 bases: TGCGCCAGCAGTTACGGGACAAAAATCTACAATGAGCAGTTCTTC. The encoded protein is CASSYGTKIYNEQFF.

The chain recombines TRBV20-1 with TRBJ2-3; 8 bases map to TRBD2. This CDR3 region has 17 residues. J gave up 0 bases and V 6 bases, and 14 bases lay outside the gene matches. Germline lookup yields CDR1 DFQATT and CDR2 SNEGSKA (reference sequence). Here the CDR3 DNA reads TGCAGTGCCACCCGAGGGGGGGTAGCGGGGAGCACAGATACGCAGTATTTT. This codes for CSATRGGVAGSTDTQYF.

The chain carries TRBV9 and TRBJ1-2, with D unresolved. V lost 7 bases and J 5 bases, leaving 9 bases between the germline ends. This CDR3 spans 11 amino acids. Germline loops: CDR1 SGDLS, CDR2 YYNGEE. The CDR3 DNA is TGTGCCAGCTGGGCGGTATATGGCTACACCTTC. It is translated as CASWAVYGYTF.